These 5 T cell receptor beta chains were all obtained from the same sample, sequenced in a study of tumor-infiltrating lymphocytes in oesophageal squamous cell carcinoma. TCRdb re-called the PCR reads with MiXCR, one entry per CDR3 protein. The table has 15,000 to 20,000 distinct CDR3 sequences, about 40% seen once. The material sequenced was normal esophageal tissue next to the tumor. The source is a female donor with esophageal squamous cell carcinoma.

Ten or more counts support this clonotype. The chain joins TRBV4-1 to TRBJ2-5, with 12 bases that match TRBD2. The CDR3 extends over 20 amino acids. The germline V gene has CDR1 MGHRA and CDR2 YSYEKL. V shed 0 bases, J shed 1 base, and the junction held 12 bases outside the gene matches. CDR3 protein: CASSQDRGASGRVTQETQYF. The CDR3 bases are TGCGCCAGCAGCCAAGATCGTGGGGCTAGCGGGAGGGTAACCCAAGAGACCCAGTACTTC.

This rearrangement joins TRBV7-3 to TRBJ2-5; TRBD2 agrees at 8 bases. The J call may be in error: the DNA end matches TRBJ2-1 better. CDR1 and CDR2 (germline): SGHTA, FQGTGA. The CDR3 is made up of 18 amino acids. The CDR3 is CASGTGGRLRGVYNEQFF. CDR3 sequence (DNA): TGTGCCAGCGGTACGGGCGGGAGGCTTCGGGGAGTGTACAATGAGCAGTTCTTC.

On this clonotype itself: As the CDR3 is not closed by the conserved phenylalanine or tryptophan, this likely results from a read error. The DNA is omitted, as the CDR3 cannot be located on it reliably, and the CDR3 follows TCRdb's listing. The gene calls are TRBV12-3 or TRBV12-4 and TRBJ2-3; TRBD1, the table's D call, was not compared with the DNA. Both ends counted, the CDR3 spans 13 residues. CDR3 loop: CASLGGSEQYFGP.

The chain recombines TRBV5-1 with TRBJ2-3; D unresolved. V shed 0 bases and J shed 2 bases, with 13 bases lying between them. CDR3 length: 16 residues. Germline CDR1 reads SGHRS; CDR2 reads YFSETQ. The CDR3 is CASSLGLLLNTDTQYF. DNA for the CDR3: TGCGCCAGCAGCTTGGGACTCTTACTTAACACAGATACGCAGTATTTT.

This clonotype occurred a few times. This sequence joins TRBV19 and TRBJ1-5; 8 bases line up with TRBD1. Germline lookup yields CDR1 LNHDA and CDR2 SQIVND (reference sequence). CDR3 length equals 19 residues. Trimming at V came to 5 bases and at J to 1 base, leaving 16 bases not matched to a gene. This CDR3 is CASSPRYTGGIGSNQPQHF. The CDR3 DNA is TGTGCCAGTAGTCCCCGTTATACAGGGGGTATTGGAAGCAATCAGCCCCAGCATTTT. Full variable domain (rest looked up from reference TRBV19 and TRBJ1-5): DGGITQSPKYLFRKEGQNVTLSCEQNLNHDAMYWYRQDPGQGLRLIYYSQIVNDFQKGDIAEGYSVSREKKESFPLTVTSAQKNPTAFYLCASSPRYTGGIGSNQPQHFGDGTRLSIL.